This T cell receptor beta chain was recovered during a study of shared clonotypes between healthy human individuals. This clone showed up many times. Donors had no recently reported acute infections or vaccinations and were HIV-negative. Data came from immunoSEQ multiplex PCR; TCRdb stores just in-frame clones and leaves some out. The sample lists fewer than 600,000 clones, 60% to 80% occurring once. Germline trimming cut 5 bases from V and 4 bases from J; bases unmatched to any gene: 6. The CDR3 is 15 residues long. Germline CDR1 reads SNHLY; CDR2 reads FYNNEI. The chain recombines TRBV2 with TRBJ2-1; TRBD1 matches 9 bases. This TCR came from a woman aged 40 to 50 in good health. Some clones in this sample may be carry-over from other donors' samples. Input material: PBMCs. CDR3 residues: CASSLGQGAYNEQFF. In nucleotides, the CDR3 is TGTGCCAGCAGTCTGGGACAGGGAGCTTACAATGAGCAGTTCTTC.